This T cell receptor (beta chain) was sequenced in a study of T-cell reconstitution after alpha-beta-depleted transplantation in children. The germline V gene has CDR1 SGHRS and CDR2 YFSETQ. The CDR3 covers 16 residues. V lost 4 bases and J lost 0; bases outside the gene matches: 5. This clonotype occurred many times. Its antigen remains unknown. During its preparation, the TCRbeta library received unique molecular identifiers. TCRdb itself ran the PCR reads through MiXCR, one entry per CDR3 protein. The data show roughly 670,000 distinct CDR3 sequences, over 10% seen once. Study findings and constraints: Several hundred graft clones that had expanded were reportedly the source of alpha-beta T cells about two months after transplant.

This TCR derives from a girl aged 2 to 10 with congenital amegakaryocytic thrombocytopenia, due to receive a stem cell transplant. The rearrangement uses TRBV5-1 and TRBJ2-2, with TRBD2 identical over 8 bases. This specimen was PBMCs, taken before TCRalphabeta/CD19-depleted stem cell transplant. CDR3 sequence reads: CASSQTSATNTGELFF. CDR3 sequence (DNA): TGCGCCAGCAGCCAGACTAGCGCGACGAACACCGGGGAGCTGTTTTTT. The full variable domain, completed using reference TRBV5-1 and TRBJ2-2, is KAGVTQTPRYLIKTRGQQVTLSCSPISGHRSVSWYQQTPGQGLQFLFEYFSETQRNKGNFPGRFSGRQFSNSRSEMNVSTLELGDSALYLCASSQTSATNTGELFFGEGSRLTVL.